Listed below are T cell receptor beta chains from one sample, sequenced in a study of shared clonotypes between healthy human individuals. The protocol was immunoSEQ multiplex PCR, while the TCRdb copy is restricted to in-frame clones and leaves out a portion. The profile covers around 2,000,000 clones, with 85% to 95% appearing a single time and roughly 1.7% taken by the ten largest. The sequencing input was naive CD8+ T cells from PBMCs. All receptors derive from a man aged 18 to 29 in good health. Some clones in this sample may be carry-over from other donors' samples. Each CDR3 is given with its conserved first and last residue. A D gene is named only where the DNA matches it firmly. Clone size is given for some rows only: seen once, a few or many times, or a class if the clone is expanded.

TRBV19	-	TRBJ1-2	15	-	TGTGCCAGTAACACCCTGGGGGCGGGTAAGGATGGCTACACCTTC	CASNTLGAGKDGYTF
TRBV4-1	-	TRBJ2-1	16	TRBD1	TGCGCCAGCAGCCAACCTGGGACAGGGTCTAGCAATGAGCAGTTCTTC	CASSQPGTGSSNEQFF
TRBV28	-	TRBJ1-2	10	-	TGTGCCAGCAGTTTAGGTGGACTCTTCTTC	CASSLGGLFF
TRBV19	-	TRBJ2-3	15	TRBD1	TGTGCCAGTAGTATCGGGACAGGGCAGAGGGATACGCAGTATTTT	CASSIGTGQRDTQYF
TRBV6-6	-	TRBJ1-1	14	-	TGTGCCAGCAGTCCCGCGGAGGTTTCCACTGAAGCTTTCTTT	CASSPAEVSTEAFF
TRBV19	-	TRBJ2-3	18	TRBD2	TGTGCCAGTAGTTCCCGGGTAGCGGGAGGGCCGGGTACAGATACGCAGTATTTT	CASSSRVAGGPGTDTQYF
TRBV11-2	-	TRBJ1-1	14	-	TGTGCCAGCAGCGTAATGGGGGTGAACACTGAAGCTTTCTTT	CASSVMGVNTEAFF
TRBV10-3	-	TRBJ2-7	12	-	TGTGCCATCAGTGAGGACGCCAACGAGCAGTACTTC	CAISEDANEQYF
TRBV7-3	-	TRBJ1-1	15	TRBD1	TGTGCCAGCAGCCAAGACAGGGGGCTTATGTCTGAAGCTTTCTTT	CASSQDRGLMSEAFF
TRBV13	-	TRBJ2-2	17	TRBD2	TGTGCCAGCAGCTTAGGGACTAGCGGTGACCTCACCGGGGAGCTGTTTTTT	CASSLGTSGDLTGELFF
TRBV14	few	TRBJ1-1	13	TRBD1	TGTGCCAGCAGCCCCTTCCCTAGGGGGCCGGCTTTCTTT	CASSPFPRGPAFF
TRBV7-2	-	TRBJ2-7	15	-	TGTGCCAGCAGCCCCCTGGGAGGGGGAGGTGACGAGCAGTACTTC	CASSPLGGGGDEQYF
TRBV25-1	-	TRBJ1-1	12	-	TGTGCCAGCAGTGAATCGCAGGTGGCTGCTTTCTTT	CASSESQVAAFF
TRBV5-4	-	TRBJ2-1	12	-	TGTGCCAGCAGCCTTGGGTGGAATGAGCAGTTCTTC	CASSLGWNEQFF
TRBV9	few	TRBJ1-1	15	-	TGTGCCAGCAGCGTATGGGGCAGAATGAACACTGAAGCTTTCTTT	CASSVWGRMNTEAFF
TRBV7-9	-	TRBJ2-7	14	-	TGTGCCAGCAGCCCTCCGGGGGCAGCCTACGAGCAGTACTTC	CASSPPGAAYEQYF
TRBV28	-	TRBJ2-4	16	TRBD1	TGTGCCAGCAGTCCCGGGACAGGGAAAGCCAAAAACATTCAGTACTTC	CASSPGTGKAKNIQYF
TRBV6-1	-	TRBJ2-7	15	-	TGTGCCAGCAGGGGGGTAAGGGACACCGGTTACGAGCAGTACTTC	CASRGVRDTGYEQYF